This T cell receptor (beta chain) was obtained from a study of cytomegalovirus exposure and HLA in healthy donors (dated by TCRdb to 2016 to 2017). About the study as a whole: In an earlier analysis of several hundred of the donors, approximately 300 Gb of sequence data and approximately 100 million unique TCR beta sequences from about 190 million T cells were reported. Roughly 300 gigabases of sequencing data and approximately 92 million unique TCR sequences made up an early release that covered 500 to 650 HLA-typed donors. Of the roughly 400 genotyped donors, 81% fell in the genetic ancestry cluster associated with self-reported Caucasian donors. The study was designed to test whether signatures of past pathogen exposure could be identified by cataloging public T cell receptors. The study used immunosequencing to profile the T cell repertoires of around 600 subjects and linked those repertoires to cytomegalovirus serostatus. Along with the roughly 670-subject first cohort, a separate validation cohort of 120 different subjects was used. To predict cytomegalovirus infection status, the study brought together high-throughput TCR immunosequencing, statistical association of individual TCRs with disease status, and machine learning. To study patterns of TCR occurrence, a later analysis re-analyzed previously published TCR beta repertoires from under 750 donors and added high-resolution HLA genotyping. Rather than drawing on any new phenotypic data, the later analysis identified candidate immune exposures from TCR beta sequences and the way those sequences occurred across donors. In an earlier analysis of around 540 of the donors, high-throughput TCR beta sequencing was used to judge whether each TCR beta V gene segment behaved as functional or pseudogenic. Donor age, sex, ethnicity and CMV serostatus were compiled together with the repertoire data. In a later genetic analysis, genome-wide SNP genotypes for about 60% of the 666 donors were used, and that subset was treated as a discovery cohort. Every repertoire in the discovery cohort had been generated on one and the same sequencing platform. Both class I and class II loci were covered by HLA typing, at four-digit resolution. Typing coverage differed by locus: A, B, C, DRB1 and DQB1 were typed in about 620-640 donors, DQA1 in 500 to 550, DPA1 in 600 to 610, and DPB1 in just under 490. About 5 DR-DQ haplotypes were handled as single units for association and clustering, since linkage in the cohort was strong. Across approximately 420 genotyped donors of the cohort, an average of roughly 250,000 unique TCR beta nucleotide sequences per donor were sequenced, and roughly a sixth of those sequences were non-productive.

Comments on this clone: What this receptor recognizes is not known. One base away there is no much larger clone; base qualities are not given.

Library generation was performed with the immunoSEQ multiplex PCR assay. For the multiplex PCR, a mixture combining 60 forward primers for TCR Vbeta segments and 13 reverse primers for TCR Jbeta segments was used. The CDR3 region of rearranged TCR beta genes was amplified from genomic DNA by a multiplex PCR assay. Amplified TCR beta libraries were sequenced as 87-base-pair reads on the Illumina HiSeq System. The published analysis was carried out like this. A later analysis tallied 75 million to 95 million unique TCR beta chains across the 640 or so repertoires, and approximately 11 million of those chains were shared by two or more donors. A nearest-neighbor algorithm error-corrected the raw reads and collapsed the reads into unique sequences, merging closely related sequences to remove PCR and sequencing errors. V, D and J gene segments were assigned by aligning CDR3 sequences to IMGT reference sequences. For a sequence to be retained, a match of at least six nucleotides was required to both a V gene segment and a J gene segment. A rearrangement counted as productive if the CDR3 had no stop codons and remained in frame with V and J, and every other rearrangement counted as non-productive. Following IMGT convention, CDR3 was defined as the stretch from the second conserved V-encoded cysteine up to the conserved J-encoded phenylalanine. Sequences without an unambiguous match to a single V gene segment were excluded from the earlier analysis of almost 600 of the donors. An earlier analysis of some 500 of the donors classified V segments as functional when productive rearrangements were above 56.7% and as segregating when the standard deviation between donors was above 5%. To diagnose cytomegalovirus status from the catalog of TCR beta chain sequences, a statistical classification framework was built. V and J gene assignment, in a later analysis, came from comparing TCR nucleotide sequences with IMGT/GENE-DB human TR gene sequences. In a later analysis, CDR3 sequences and most-parsimonious VDJ recombination scenarios were assigned using the TCRdist pipeline. In a later analysis, each TCR beta chain was defined by its CDR3 amino acid sequence together with its V-gene family, and reads without a unique V-gene family were excluded. A later analysis removed 450 to 600 highly shared, low-generation-probability nucleotide sequences to deal with suspected cross-contamination and a sequencing artifact. For each public chain, a later analysis derived a clonal expansion index from normalized ranks of inferred template counts within each repertoire. Generation probabilities in a later analysis came from a VDJ recombination model fitted to out-of-frame rearrangements, and those results were checked against IGoR. In a later analysis, hypergeometric tests were used to score TCR-TCR, TCR-HLA and TCR-CMV co-occurrence, with a repertoire-size bias correction applied to TCR pairs. To estimate false discovery rates, a later analysis permuted the HLA or CMV assignments 20 times. A later analysis grouped co-occurring TCRs with DBSCAN, adding TCRdist sequence similarity when clustering within HLA-allele-positive subsets. For co-occurrence clustering, repertoires with fewer than 30,000 or more than 120,000 public chains were excluded, along with four or five repertoires with anomalous nucleotide sharing. TCRdb limited this immuneACCESS table to in-frame rearrangements with V and J called. A share of clones is missing; checked studies link under half to unresolved V genes, and the rest is unexplained. The DNA was the basis for D and trimming; V, J and clone size are from that table. Within this sample are some 120,000 clones, with about 10% of them counted one time only. The ten top clones hold less than 4% of the sample.

In total, approximately 690 healthy bone marrow donors made up the cohort. At the time of sampling, every cohort member was nominally healthy, though immune exposures that went unrecorded were likely present. The donor tested CMV seronegative, placing the donor among the approximately 400 seronegative members of the cohort. Every donor gave a peripheral blood sample, and the peripheral blood mononuclear cells from that sample were used for TCR beta sequencing. The Qiagen DNeasy Blood Extraction Kit was used to extract genomic DNA from the blood cell samples. Sequences SNHLY (CDR1) and FYNNEI (CDR2) are obtained from the germline V gene. Trimming costs V 4 bases and J 3 bases, and their ends lie 4 bases apart. The CDR3 starts with the cysteine, ends with the valine, and has 11 residues. Of the read, only the CDR3 DNA is kept; its 33 bases are in frame from base 1. Overall study outcomes, separate from this receptor: HLA typing was unavailable for some donors at each locus, so association tests used only the typed subset. According to a later genetic analysis, donors in an Asian-associated ancestry cluster had fewer N-insertions in productive TCRs than the approximately 650-donor mean. In vitro tests confirmed that a few of the cytomegalovirus-associated TCR beta chains recognize cytomegalovirus antigens. At a false discovery rate of 0.05, a later analysis linked under 20,000 TCR beta sequences to specific HLA alleles. The presence/absence analyses assumed that sequencing depth was roughly uniform across donors, and that assumption may not be true. In a later analysis, HLA-associated TCR beta chains were found to be more clonally expanded and to have lower generation probabilities than equally common non-associated chains. According to the authors, the approach could potentially be generalized to other disease states and immunological phenotypes. An earlier analysis of 450 to 750 of the donors showed that most TCR beta V segments appeared in productive rearrangements either about 87% or about 30% of the time, which broadly matched IMGT annotations. A further reported finding was that TCR beta sequences accurately predicted the HLA-A and HLA-B alleles for most subjects in the first cohort. In a later analysis, the rate of TCR association differed among HLA loci, with DRB1 alleles having the most associated TCRs and HLA-C alleles having the fewest. Strong co-occurrence of HLA alleles, especially DR and DQ, made assigning TCR associations to individual alleles difficult. Most TCR sequences were seen in very few donors, while some public TCRs were found in many individuals. The earlier analysis of 587 of the donors excluded roughly 17 rarely observed V segments, including chromosome 9 orphons, because counts were too low. The sequencing pipeline was judged likely to have produced a cluster of highly shared sequence variants as a technical artifact. Because the 87-base-pair reads could not distinguish some IMGT-functional V segments, including TRBV6-2 and TRBV6-3, those segments were excluded. Cytomegalovirus status was reported to be diagnosed by the classifier with high specificity and sensitivity in both the original and validation cohorts. According to a later analysis, parvovirus B19, influenza, CMV and Epstein-Barr virus appeared linked to several top co-occurrence clusters. Linkage disequilibrium might explain the correlated functional status among segregating V segments, but an unknown experimental factor could not be excluded. CMV serostatus was the only immune exposure information available for the cohort. In the study, around 150 TCR beta chains were listed as associated with cytomegalovirus. Most CMV-associated TCR beta chains appeared to be HLA-restricted in a later analysis, and the HLA associations seemed to be driven largely by CMV exposure. This cohort had only TCR beta chains sequenced, and the lack of alpha or paired-chain data limited which features could be detected. An association between a missense DCLRE1C variant and V-gene and J-gene trimming of TCR beta chains was found in a later genetic analysis and replicated in an independent cohort.

Sequences were obtained from PBMCs. The receptor chain draws on TRBV2 and TRBJ2-7; a confident D gene designation cannot be given. The origin of this receptor is a man younger than 40 in good health and CMV-seronegative. CDR3 region: CASSVGYEQYV. The bases read TGTGCCAGCAGTGTGGGCTACGAGCAGTACGTC.